Included here is one TCR beta chain sequence, with context. Its specificity is not known. Libraries were made from TCR beta cDNA, and they carried unique molecular identifiers. TCRdb analysed the PCR reads with MiXCR anew, one entry per CDR3 protein. The table shows about 210,000 distinct CDR3 sequences, with 25% to 35% occurring only once. This sample stems from a study of post-analysis software for immune sequencing data. CDR3 length: 13 residues. CDR1 and CDR2 from the germline V gene are MNHEY and SVGAGI. V gave up 0 bases and J gave up 9 bases, with 12 bases separating them. Study-wide findings and caveats: The authors found that F measure strongly co-clustered same-batch samples. Patients had higher frequencies than controls of five TRBV segments, including TRBV5-6, TRBV5-1 and TRBV20-1.

This receptor was obtained from a girl aged 2 to 17 with multiple sclerosis. The V gene is TRBV6-5, the J gene TRBJ2-7; D is possibly TRBD2 (5 bases). The sequencing sample was made of blood. CDR3 in amino acids: CASSYSGVWVQYF. Here the CDR3 DNA reads TGTGCCAGCAGTTACTCGGGAGTTTGGGTGCAGTACTTC.